This T cell receptor (beta chain) was observed in a study of CD8 T cells in Susac syndrome. The CDR3 length is 14 residues. V lost 3 bases, J lost 1 base, and 9 bases lay in between. The germline V gene encodes CDR1 MNHEY and CDR2 SMNVEV (reference sequence). RNA totalling about 0.5 to 1 ug underwent reverse transcription with random hexamers. A single record per CDR3 protein comes from TCRdb applying MiXCR to the immunoSEQ multiplex PCR reads. The profile shows roughly 120,000 distinct CDR3 sequences, 96% of them singletons. CD8+ and CD4+ T cells taken from blood had their TCR beta sequenced. TEMRA cells were FACS-enriched, with CD8+ and CD4+ T cells isolated negatively.

This receptor was identified in a human donor in good health. J is TRBJ2-5 and V is TRBV27; tentative D call: TRBD1 (5 bases). The sequenced sample was CD4+ T cells from PBMCs. CDR3 sequence: CASSLKGRQETQYF. CDR3 DNA sequence: TGTGCCAGCAGTTTGAAGGGGCGCCAAGAGACCCAGTACTTC.